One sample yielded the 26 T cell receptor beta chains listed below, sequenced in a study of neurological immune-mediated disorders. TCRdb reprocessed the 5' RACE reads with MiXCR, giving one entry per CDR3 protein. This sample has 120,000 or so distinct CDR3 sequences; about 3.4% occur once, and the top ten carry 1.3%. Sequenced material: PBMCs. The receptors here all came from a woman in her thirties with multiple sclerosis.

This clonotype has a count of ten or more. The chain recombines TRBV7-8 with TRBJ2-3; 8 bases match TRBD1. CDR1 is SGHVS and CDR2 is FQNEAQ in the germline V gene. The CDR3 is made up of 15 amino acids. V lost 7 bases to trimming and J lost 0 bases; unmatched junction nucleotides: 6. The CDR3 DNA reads TGTGCCAGCATACGACAGGGGATAAGCACAGATACGCAGTATTTT. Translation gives CASIRQGISTDTQYF.

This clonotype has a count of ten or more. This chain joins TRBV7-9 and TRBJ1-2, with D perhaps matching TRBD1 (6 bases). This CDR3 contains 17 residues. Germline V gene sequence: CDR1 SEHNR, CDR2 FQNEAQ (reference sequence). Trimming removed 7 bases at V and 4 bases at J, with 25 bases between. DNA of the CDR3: TGTGCCAGCACCCTAATGCCGGGACATCGACCTTCCTATGGCTACACCTTC. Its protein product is CASTLMPGHRPSYGYTF.

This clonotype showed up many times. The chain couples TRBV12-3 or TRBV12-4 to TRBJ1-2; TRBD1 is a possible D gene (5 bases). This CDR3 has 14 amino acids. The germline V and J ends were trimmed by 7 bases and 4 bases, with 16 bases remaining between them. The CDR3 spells CASTWDGSSYGYTF. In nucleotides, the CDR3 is TGTGCCAGCACCTGGGACGGTTCTAGCTATGGCTACACCTTC.

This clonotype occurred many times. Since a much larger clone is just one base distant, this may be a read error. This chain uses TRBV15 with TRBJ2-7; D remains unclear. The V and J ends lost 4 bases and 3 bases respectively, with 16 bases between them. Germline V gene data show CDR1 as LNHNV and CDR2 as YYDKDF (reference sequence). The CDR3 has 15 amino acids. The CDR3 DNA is TGTGCCACCAGCAACAAGCCCAACCCCAACTACGAGCAGTACTTC. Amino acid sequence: CATSNKPNPNYEQYF.

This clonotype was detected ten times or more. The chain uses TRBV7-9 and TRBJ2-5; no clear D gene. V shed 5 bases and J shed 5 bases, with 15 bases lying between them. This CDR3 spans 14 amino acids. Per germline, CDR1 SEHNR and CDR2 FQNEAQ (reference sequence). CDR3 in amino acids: CASSPDPVRETQYF. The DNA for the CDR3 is TGTGCCAGCAGCCCAGACCCGGTTCGGGAGACCCAGTACTTC.

The CDR3 region is CASSFGGQGLYEQYF. CDR3 bases: TGTGCCAGCAGCTTCGGGGGACAGGGACTGTACGAGCAGTACTTC. This rearrangement joins TRBV7-2 to TRBJ2-7, with 9 bases that match TRBD1. V was pared by 3 bases and J by 4 bases, with 7 bases of the junction left unmatched. The CDR3 is 15 residues long. Germline CDR1 reads SGHTA; CDR2 reads FQGNSA.

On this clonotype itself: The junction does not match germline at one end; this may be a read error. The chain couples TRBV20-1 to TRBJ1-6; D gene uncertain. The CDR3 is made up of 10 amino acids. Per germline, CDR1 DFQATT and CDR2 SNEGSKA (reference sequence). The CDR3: CSASRPPLNF. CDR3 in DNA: TGCAGTGCTAGTCGTCCACCCCTAAACTTT.

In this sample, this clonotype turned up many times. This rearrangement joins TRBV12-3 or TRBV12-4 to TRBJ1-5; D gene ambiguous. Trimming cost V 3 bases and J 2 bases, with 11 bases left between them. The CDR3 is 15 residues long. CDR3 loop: CASSLGRQGNQPQHF. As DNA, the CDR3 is TGTGCCAGCAGTTTGGGCCGGCAGGGCAATCAGCCCCAGCATTTT.

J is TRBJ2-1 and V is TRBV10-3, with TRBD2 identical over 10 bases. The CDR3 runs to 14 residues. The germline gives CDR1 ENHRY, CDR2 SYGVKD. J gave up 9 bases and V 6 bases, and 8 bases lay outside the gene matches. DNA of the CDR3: TGTGCCATCAGAGAGACTAGCGGGTTAGGTGAGCAGTTCTTC. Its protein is CAIRETSGLGEQFF.

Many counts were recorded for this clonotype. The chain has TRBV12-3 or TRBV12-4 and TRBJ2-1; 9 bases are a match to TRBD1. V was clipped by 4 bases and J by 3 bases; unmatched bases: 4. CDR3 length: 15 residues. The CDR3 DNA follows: TGTGCCAGCAGTTCGACAGGGGGGCTCTACAATGAGCAGTTCTTC. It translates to CASSSTGGLYNEQFF.

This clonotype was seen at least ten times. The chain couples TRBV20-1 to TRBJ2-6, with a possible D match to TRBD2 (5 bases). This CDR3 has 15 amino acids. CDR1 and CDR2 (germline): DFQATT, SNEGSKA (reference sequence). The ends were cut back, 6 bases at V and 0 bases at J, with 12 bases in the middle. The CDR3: CSAERAGSGANVLTF. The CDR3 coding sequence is TGCAGTGCCGAGAGGGCCGGCTCTGGGGCCAACGTCCTGACTTTC.

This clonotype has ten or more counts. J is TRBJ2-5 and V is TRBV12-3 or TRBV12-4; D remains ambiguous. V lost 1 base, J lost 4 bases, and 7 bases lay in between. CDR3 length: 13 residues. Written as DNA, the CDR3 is TGTGCCAGCAGTTTAGGGGCTAGAGAGACCCAGTACTTC. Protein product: CASSLGARETQYF.

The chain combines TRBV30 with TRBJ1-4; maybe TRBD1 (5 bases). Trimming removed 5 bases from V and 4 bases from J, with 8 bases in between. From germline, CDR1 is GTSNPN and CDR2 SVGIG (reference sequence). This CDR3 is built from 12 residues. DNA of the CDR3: TGTGCCTGGCAGGGAGATAATGAAAAACTGTTTTTT. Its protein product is CAWQGDNEKLFF. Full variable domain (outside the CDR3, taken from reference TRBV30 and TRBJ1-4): SQTIHQWPATLVQPVGSPLSLECTVEGTSNPNLYWYRQAAGRGLQLLFYSVGIGQISSEVPQNLSASRPQDRQFILSSKKLLLSDSGFYLCAWQGDNEKLFFGSGTQLSVL.

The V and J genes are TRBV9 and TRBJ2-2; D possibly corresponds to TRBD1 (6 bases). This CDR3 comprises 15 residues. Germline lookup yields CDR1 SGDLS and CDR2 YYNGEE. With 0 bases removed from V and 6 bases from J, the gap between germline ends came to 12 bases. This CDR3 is CASSVGNRVSGELFF. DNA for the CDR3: TGTGCCAGCAGCGTAGGTAACAGGGTGTCCGGGGAGCTGTTTTTT. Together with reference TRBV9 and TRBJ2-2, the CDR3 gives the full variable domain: DSGVTQTPKHLITATGQRVTLRCSPRSGDLSVYWYQQSLDQGLQFLIQYYNGEERAKGNILERFSAQQFPDLHSELNLSSLELGDSALYFCASSVGNRVSGELFFGEGSRLTVL.

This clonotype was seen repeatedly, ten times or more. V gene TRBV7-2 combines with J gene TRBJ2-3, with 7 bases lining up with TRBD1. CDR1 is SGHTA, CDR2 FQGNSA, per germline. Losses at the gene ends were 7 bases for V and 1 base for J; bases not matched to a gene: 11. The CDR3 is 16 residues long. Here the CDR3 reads CASTHTGTAGTDTQYF. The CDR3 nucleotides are TGTGCCAGCACCCATACCGGGACAGCTGGCACAGATACGCAGTATTTT.

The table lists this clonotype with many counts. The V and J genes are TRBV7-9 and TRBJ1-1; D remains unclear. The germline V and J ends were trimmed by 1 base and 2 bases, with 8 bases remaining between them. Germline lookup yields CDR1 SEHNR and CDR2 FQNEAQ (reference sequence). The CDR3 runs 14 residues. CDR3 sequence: CASSLGTANTEAFF. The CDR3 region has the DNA TGTGCCAGCAGCTTAGGTACAGCAAACACTGAAGCTTTCTTT. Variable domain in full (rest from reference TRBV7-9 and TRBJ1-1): DTGVSQNPRHKITKRGQNVTFRCDPISEHNRLYWYRQTLGQGPEFLTYFQNEAQLEKSRLLSDRFSAERPKGSFSTLEIQRTEQGDSAMYLCASSLGTANTEAFFGQGTRLTVV.

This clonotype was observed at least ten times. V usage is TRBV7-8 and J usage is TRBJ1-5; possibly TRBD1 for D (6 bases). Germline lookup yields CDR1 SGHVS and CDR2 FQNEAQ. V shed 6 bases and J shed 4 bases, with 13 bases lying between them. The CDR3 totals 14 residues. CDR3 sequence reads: CASRVLGTNQPQHF. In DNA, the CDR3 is TGTGCCAGCAGGGTCCTAGGGACAAATCAGCCCCAGCATTTT.

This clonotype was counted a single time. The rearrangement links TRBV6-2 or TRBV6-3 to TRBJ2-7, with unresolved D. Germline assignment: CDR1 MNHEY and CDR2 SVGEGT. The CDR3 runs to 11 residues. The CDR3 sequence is CDSSQNYEQYF. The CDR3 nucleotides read TGTGACAGTAGCCAGAACTACGAGCAGTACTTC.

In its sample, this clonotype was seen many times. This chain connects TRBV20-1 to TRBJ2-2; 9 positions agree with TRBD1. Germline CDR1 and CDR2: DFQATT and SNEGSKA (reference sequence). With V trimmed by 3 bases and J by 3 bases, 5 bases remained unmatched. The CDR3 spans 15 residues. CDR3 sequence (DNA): TGCAGTGCTAGGCGCCGGGACAGGGACACCGGGGAGCTGTTTTTT. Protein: CSARRRDRDTGELFF.

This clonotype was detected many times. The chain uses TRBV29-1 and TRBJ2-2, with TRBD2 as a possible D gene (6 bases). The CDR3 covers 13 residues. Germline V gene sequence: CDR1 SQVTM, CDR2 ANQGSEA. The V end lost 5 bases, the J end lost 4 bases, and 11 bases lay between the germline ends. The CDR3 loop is CSVSGVSTGELFF. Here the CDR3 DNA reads TGCAGCGTTTCGGGAGTTTCCACCGGGGAGCTGTTTTTT.

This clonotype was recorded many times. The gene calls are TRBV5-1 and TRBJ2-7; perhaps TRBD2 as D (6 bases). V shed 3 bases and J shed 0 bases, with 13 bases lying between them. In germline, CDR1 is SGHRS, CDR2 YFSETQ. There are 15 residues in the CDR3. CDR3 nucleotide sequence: TGCGCCAGCAGCTCCTCGCCGGGGGACTCCTACGAGCAGTACTTC. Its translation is CASSSSPGDSYEQYF.

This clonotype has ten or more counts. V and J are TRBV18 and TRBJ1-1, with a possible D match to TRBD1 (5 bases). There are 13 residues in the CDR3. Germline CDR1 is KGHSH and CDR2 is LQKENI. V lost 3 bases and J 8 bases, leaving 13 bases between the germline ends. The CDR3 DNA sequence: TGTGCCAGCTCACCTTCGGACACCCGCGAAGCTTTCTTT. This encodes CASSPSDTREAFF. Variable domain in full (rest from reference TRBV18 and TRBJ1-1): NAGVMQNPRHLVRRRGQEARLRCSPMKGHSHVYWYRQLPEEGLKFMVYLQKENIIDESGMPKERFSAEFPKEGPSILRIQQVVRGDSAAYFCASSPSDTREAFFGQGTRLTVV.

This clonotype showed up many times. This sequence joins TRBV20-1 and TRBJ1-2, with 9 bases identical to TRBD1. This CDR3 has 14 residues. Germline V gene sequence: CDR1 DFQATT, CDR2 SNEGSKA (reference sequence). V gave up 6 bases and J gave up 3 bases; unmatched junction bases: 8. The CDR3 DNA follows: TGCAGTGCCGAGCCAGGGACAGGGTACTATGGCTACACCTTC. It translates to CSAEPGTGYYGYTF.

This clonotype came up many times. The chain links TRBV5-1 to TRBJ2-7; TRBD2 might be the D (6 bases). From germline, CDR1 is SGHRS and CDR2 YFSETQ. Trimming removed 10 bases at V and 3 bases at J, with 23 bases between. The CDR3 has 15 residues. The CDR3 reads CASTRSGTSDYEQYF. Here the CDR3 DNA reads TGCGCCTCCACGCGGTCCGGGACTTCGGACTACGAGCAGTACTTC.

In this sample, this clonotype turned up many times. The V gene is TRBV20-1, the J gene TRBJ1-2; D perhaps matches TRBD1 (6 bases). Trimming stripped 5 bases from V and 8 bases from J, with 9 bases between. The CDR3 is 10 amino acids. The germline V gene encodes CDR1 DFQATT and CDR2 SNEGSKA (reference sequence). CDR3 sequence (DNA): TGCAGTGCTTCAACAGGGGGCTACACCTTC. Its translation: CSASTGGYTF.

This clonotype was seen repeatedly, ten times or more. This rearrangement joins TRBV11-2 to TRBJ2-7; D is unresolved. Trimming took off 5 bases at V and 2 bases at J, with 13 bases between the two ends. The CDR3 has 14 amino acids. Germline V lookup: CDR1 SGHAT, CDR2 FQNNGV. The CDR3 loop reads CASSPDIKAYEQYF. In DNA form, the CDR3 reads TGTGCCAGCAGCCCAGATATAAAGGCCTACGAGCAGTACTTC.